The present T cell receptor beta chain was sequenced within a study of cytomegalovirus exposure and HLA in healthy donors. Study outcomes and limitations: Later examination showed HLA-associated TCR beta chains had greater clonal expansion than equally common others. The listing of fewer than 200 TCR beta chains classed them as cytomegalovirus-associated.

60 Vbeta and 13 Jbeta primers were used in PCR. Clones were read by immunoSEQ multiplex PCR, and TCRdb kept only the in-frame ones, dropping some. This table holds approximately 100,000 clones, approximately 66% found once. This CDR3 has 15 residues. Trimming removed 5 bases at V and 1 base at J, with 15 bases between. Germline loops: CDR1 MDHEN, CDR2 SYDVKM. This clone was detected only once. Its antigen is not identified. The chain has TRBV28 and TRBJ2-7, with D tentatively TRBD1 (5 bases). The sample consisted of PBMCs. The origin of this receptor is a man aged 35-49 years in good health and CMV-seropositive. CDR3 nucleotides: TGTGCCAGCAGTGCTGTCTGGGCAGGGTCCTACGAGCAGTACTTC. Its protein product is CASSAVWAGSYEQYF.